Sequencing of this T cell receptor beta chain was carried out in a study of T cell repertoires in cytomegalovirus infection. The CDR3 is made up of 14 amino acids. Germline V gene sequence: CDR1 SGHTA, CDR2 FQGNSA. The germline V and J ends were trimmed by 5 bases and 5 bases, with 13 bases remaining between them. TCRdb used MiXCR to reprocess the reads, holding one entry per CDR3 protein. The top ten hold under 3.5% of the sample, which has 200,000 or so distinct CDR3 sequences, about 21% seen once. This clonotype was counted many times. Its antigen remains unknown. Broader study findings: HLA-C-restricted TCR beta clonotypes specific for CMV led the ex vivo response.

The source of this sequence is a human donor in good health (CMV status not recorded). Some clones in this sample may be carry-over from other donors' samples. The chain is built from TRBV7-2 and TRBJ2-1; D gene uncertain. Input material: PBMCs. The CDR3 DNA is TGTGCCAGCAGCGCCTACGGACCGAACAATGAGCAGTTCTTC. It encodes CASSAYGPNNEQFF.